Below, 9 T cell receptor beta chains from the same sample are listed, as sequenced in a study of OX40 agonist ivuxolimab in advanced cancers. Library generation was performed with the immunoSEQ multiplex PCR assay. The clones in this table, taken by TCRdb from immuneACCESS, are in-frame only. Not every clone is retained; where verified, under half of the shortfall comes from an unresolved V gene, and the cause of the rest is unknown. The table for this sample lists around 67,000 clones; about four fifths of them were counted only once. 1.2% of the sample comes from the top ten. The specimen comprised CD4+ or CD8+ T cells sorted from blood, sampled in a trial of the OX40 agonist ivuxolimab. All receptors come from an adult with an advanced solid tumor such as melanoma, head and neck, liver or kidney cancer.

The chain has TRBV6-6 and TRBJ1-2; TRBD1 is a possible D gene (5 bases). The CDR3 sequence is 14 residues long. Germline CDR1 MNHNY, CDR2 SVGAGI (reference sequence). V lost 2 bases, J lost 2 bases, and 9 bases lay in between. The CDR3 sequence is CASSYGQKNYGYTF. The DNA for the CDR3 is TGTGCCAGCAGTTACGGACAAAAAAACTATGGCTACACCTTC.

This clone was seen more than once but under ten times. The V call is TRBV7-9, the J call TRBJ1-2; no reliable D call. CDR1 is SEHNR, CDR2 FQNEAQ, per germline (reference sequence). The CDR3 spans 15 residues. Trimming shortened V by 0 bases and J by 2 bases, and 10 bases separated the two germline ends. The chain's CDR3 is CASSLAGGRNYGYTF. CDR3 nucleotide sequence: TGTGCCAGCAGCTTAGCGGGAGGACGGAACTATGGCTACACCTTC.

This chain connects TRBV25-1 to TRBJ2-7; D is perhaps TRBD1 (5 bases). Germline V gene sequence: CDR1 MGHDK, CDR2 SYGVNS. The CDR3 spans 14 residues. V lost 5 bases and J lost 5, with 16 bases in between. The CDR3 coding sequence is TGTGCCAGCAGTCTCCCAGGGCGTGGAAACGAGCAGTACTTC. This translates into CASSLPGRGNEQYF.

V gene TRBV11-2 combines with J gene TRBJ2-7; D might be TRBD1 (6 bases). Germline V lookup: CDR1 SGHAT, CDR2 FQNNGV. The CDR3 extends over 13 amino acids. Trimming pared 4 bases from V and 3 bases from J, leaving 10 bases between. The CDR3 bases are TGTGCCAGCAGCTCCCGAGGGGGCTACGAGCAGTACTTC. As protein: CASSSRGGYEQYF.

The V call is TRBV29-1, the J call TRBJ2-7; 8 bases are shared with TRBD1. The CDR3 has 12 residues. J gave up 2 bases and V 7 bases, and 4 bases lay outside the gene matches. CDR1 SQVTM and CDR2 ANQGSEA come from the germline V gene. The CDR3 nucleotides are TGCAGCGCCATGGACAGGGCCTACGAGCAGTACTTC. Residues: CSAMDRAYEQYF.

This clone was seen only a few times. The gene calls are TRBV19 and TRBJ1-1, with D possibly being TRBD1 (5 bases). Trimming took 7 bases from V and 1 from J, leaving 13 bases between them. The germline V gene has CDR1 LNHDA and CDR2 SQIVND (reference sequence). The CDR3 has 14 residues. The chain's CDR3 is CASTLRAPNTEAFF. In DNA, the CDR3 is TGTGCCAGTACCCTCAGGGCACCGAACACTGAAGCTTTCTTT.

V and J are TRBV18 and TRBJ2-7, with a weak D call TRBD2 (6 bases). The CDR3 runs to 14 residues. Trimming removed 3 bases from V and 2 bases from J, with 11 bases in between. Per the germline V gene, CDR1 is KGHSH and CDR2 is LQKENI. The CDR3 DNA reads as TGTGCCAGCTCACCCCCGACGGGGGCCTACGAGCAGTACTTC. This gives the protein CASSPPTGAYEQYF.

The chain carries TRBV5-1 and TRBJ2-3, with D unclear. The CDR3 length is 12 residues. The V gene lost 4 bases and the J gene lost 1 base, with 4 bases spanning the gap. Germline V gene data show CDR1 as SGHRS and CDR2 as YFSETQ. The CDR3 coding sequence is TGCGCCAGCAGCCAGCGCACAGATACGCAGTATTTT. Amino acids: CASSQRTDTQYF.

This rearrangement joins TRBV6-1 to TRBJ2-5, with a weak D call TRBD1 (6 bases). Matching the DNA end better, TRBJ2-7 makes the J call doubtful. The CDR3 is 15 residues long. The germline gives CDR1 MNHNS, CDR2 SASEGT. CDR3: CASRWVWEGGYEQYF. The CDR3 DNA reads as TGTGCCAGTAGATGGGTCTGGGAAGGGGGCTACGAGCAGTACTTC.